This T cell receptor beta chain was observed in a study of blood T cell repertoires in COVID-19. Study-level background: PBMCs, B-cell-depleted T cells, or T cells provided the cDNA or gDNA that made up the material.

This table comes from immunoSEQ multiplex PCR, and its TCRdb copy is limited to in-frame clones, with some not included. This table has 45,000 to 55,000 clones, less than 90% appearing once. Per germline, CDR1 LGHNA and CDR2 YSLEER. J lost 1 base, V lost 4 bases, and 4 bases had no gene match. This CDR3 spans 15 amino acids. The sample taken for sequencing was peripheral blood. This clonotype was sampled from a man aged 45 to 65 with acute or convalescent COVID-19. The chain has TRBV4-3 and TRBJ2-1; 7 bases align to TRBD1. The CDR3 sequence is CASSRDRVSYNEQFF. Written as DNA, the CDR3 is TGCGCCAGCAGCCGCGACAGGGTGTCCTACAATGAGCAGTTCTTC.